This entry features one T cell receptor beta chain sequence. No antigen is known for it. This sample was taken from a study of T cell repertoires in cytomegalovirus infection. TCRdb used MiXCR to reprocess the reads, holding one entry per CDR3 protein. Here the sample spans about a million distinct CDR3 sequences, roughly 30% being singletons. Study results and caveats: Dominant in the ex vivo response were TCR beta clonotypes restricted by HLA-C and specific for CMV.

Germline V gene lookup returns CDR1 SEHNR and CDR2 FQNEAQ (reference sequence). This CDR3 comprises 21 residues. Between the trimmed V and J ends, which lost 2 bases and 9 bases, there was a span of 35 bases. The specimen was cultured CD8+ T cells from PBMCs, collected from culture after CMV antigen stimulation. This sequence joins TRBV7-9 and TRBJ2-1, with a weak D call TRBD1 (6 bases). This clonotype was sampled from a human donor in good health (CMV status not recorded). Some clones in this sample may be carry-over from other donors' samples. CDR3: CASSLSRHADGQYARGSEQFF. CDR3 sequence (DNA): TGTGCCAGCAGCTTAAGCCGTCATGCCGATGGACAGTATGCCCGTGGGAGTGAGCAGTTCTTC.